These 22 T cell receptor beta chains were all obtained from the same sample, sequenced in a study of immune heterogeneity within non-small cell lung tumors. Bulk tumor genomic DNA constituted the template, at 600 to 750 ng per sample. During surgery, each primary tumor gave multiple biopsies spaced as far apart as possible. Their non-small cell lung cancer was newly diagnosed and untreated, and the patients underwent curative surgery. Using 32 V and 13 J primers, multiplex PCR amplified TCR beta CDR3. TCRdb fed the multiplex PCR reads into MiXCR, producing one record per CDR3 protein. The sample gives roughly 3,000 distinct CDR3 sequences, roughly a fifth of which show up once; approximately 17% is in the top ten. Sequenced input: lung tumor tissue. All receptors come from a man in his 60s with non-small cell lung cancer.

Relative to its sample, this clonotype is medium-sized. V gene TRBV7-3 combines with J gene TRBJ2-2; D is perhaps TRBD1 (5 bases). The CDR3 spans 14 residues. Germline values: CDR1 SGHTA, CDR2 FQGTGA. The ends were cut back, 3 bases at V and 7 bases at J, with 12 bases in the middle. CDR3 loop: CASSFSEQGGELFF. The CDR3, as DNA: TGTGCCAGCAGCTTTAGTGAGCAGGGCGGGGAGCTGTTTTTT. The full variable domain, its missing parts supplied by reference TRBV7-3 and TRBJ2-2, is GAGVSQTPSNKVTEKGKYVELRCDPISGHTALYWYRQSLGQGPEFLIYFQGTGAADDSGLPNDRFFAVRPEGSVSTLKIQRTERGDSAVYLCASSFSEQGGELFFGEGSRLTVL.

This clonotype is medium-sized within its sample. V and J are TRBV20-1 and TRBJ2-1; 11 bases map to TRBD2. The CDR3 loop spans 15 amino acids. The germline V gene encodes CDR1 DFQATT and CDR2 SNEGSKA (reference sequence). The J segment lost 4 bases and the V segment lost 6 bases, leaving 8 bases of the junction unmatched. In DNA, the CDR3 is TGCAGTGCCTCCGCCCCTAGCGGGAGGTACAATGAGCAGTTCTTC. Protein product: CSASAPSGRYNEQFF.

By share of the sample, this clonotype is large. The CDR3 DNA is TGTGCCAGCAGCTTGACGGGGACGCCCTACGAGCAGTACTTC. Protein sequence: CASSLTGTPYEQYF. V usage is TRBV5-6 and J usage is TRBJ2-7; D could derive from TRBD1 or TRBD2 (5 bases each). Trimming removed 1 base from V and 2 bases from J, with 10 bases in between. This CDR3 contains 14 residues. The V gene's germline CDR1 is SGHDT and CDR2 YYEEEE.

By share, this clonotype counts as medium-sized. The chain has TRBV20-1 and TRBJ2-1; D is perhaps TRBD1 or TRBD2 (5 bases each). This CDR3 is 11 amino acids long. CDR1 and CDR2 from the germline V gene are DFQATT and SNEGSKA (reference sequence). The CDR3 DNA reads as TGCAGGGGGGTGGCTTACAATGAGCAGTTCTTC. Protein: CRGVAYNEQFF.

As regards this clonotype: A much larger clone lies a single base off, so this may be a read error. The chain links TRBV5-1 to TRBJ2-7, with 10 bases that match TRBD1. J gave up 6 bases and V 2 bases, and 5 bases lay outside the gene matches. The CDR3 totals 14 residues. Germline loops: CDR1 SGHRS, CDR2 YFSETQ. The CDR3 DNA sequence: TGCGCCAGCAGCTTTGGGACAGGGGCCTGCGAGCAGTACTTC. This translates into CASSFGTGACEQYF. Combining the CDR3 with reference TRBV5-1 and TRBJ2-7 gives the whole variable domain KAGVTQTPRYLIKTRGQQVTLSCSPISGHRSVSWYQQTPGQGLQFLFEYFSETQRNKGNFPGRFSGRQFSNSRSEMNVSTLELGDSALYLCASSFGTGACEQYFGPGTRLTVT.

This chain uses TRBV5-1 with TRBJ1-1; D not certain. CDR1 and CDR2 from the germline V gene are SGHRS and YFSETQ. Between the trimmed V and J ends, which lost 7 bases and 5 bases, there was a span of 12 bases. The CDR3 runs to 12 residues. The DNA of the CDR3 is TGCGCCAGCTCCGACCCGAAGACTGAAGCTTTCTTT. This codes for CASSDPKTEAFF.

On this clonotype itself: This is likely a read error, given that the CDR3 carries no conserved phenylalanine or tryptophan at its end. The V and J genes are TRBV12-3 or TRBV12-4 and TRBJ1-2; 7 nucleotides match TRBD1. This CDR3 spans 15 amino acids. Losses at the gene ends were 2 bases for V and 1 base for J; bases not matched to a gene: 4. Written as DNA, the CDR3 is TGTGCCAGCAGTTTAACGGGACAGAGTAACTATGGCTACACCTTA. This encodes CASSLTGQSNYGYTL.

By proportion, this clonotype is medium-sized. This rearrangement joins TRBV12-3 or TRBV12-4 to TRBJ2-5, with 7 bases aligning to TRBD2. The CDR3 totals 15 residues. V lost 1 base, J lost 9 bases, and 11 bases stayed unmatched. This CDR3 is CASSLGAGAGWSQYF. CDR3 bases: TGTGCCAGCAGTTTAGGCGCGGGAGCGGGGTGGTCCCAGTACTTC.

By sample share, this clonotype is medium-sized. V is TRBV5-1 and J is TRBJ2-3; D could derive from TRBD1 or TRBD2 (5 bases each). CDR1 is SGHRS and CDR2 is YFSETQ in the germline V gene. Trimming removed 4 bases from V and 0 bases from J, with 12 bases in between. The length of the CDR3 is 15 residues. The CDR3 here is CASSDPGRSTDTQYF. CDR3 DNA: TGCGCCAGCAGCGATCCGGGACGGAGCACAGATACGCAGTATTTT.

Within the sample, this clonotype is medium-sized. This sequence joins TRBV27 and TRBJ1-5, with TRBD1 as a possible D gene (5 bases). The CDR3 extends over 15 amino acids. The V and J ends lost 0 bases and 1 base respectively, with 7 bases between them. The germline V gene encodes CDR1 MNHEY and CDR2 SMNVEV (reference sequence). DNA of the CDR3: TGTGCCAGCAGTTTATCCTACAGGAGCAATCAGCCCCAGCATTTT. This sequence encodes CASSLSYRSNQPQHF.

In the case of this clonotype: In this CDR3 the conserved last residue, phenylalanine or tryptophan, is missing, so a read error is likely. This chain joins TRBV28 and TRBJ2-1; 9 bases are shared with TRBD2. J lost 3 bases, V lost 7 bases, and 16 bases had no gene match. The CDR3 is 18 residues long. Germline assignment: CDR1 MDHEN and CDR2 SYDVKM. The CDR3 loop reads CASTLGNIAGVYYNEQFL. The CDR3 coding sequence is TGTGCCAGCACCCTAGGGAACATAGCGGGAGTATACTACAATGAGCAGTTCTTA.

Concerning this clonotype itself: One base away lies a much larger clone, so this may be a sequencing read error. This rearrangement joins TRBV18 to TRBJ2-2; no definite D call. The CDR3 has 12 residues. Germline values: CDR1 KGHSH, CDR2 LQKENI. For the CDR3, the DNA is TGTGTCAGCTCGAGACGGACCGGGGAGCTGTTTTTT. Translated, it gives CVSSRRTGELFF.

By share, this clonotype counts as medium-sized (0.01 to 0.1%). This chain connects TRBV24-1 to TRBJ2-5, with D uncertain. This CDR3 comprises 15 residues. Germline V CDR1 and CDR2: KGHDR, SFDVKD. Trimming cost V 7 bases and J 1 base, with 15 bases left between them. The CDR3 bases are TGTGCCACCAGCCCCAGGCCCGGCGGCCAAGAGACCCAGTACTTC. Translated, it gives CATSPRPGGQETQYF.

This clonotype came up many times. V is TRBV3-1 and J is TRBJ1-5, with D possibly being TRBD1 (6 bases). V gave up 6 bases and J gave up 4 bases, with 16 bases separating them. Looked up from germline, CDR1 is LGHDT and CDR2 is YNNKEL (reference sequence). The CDR3 covers 15 residues. CDR3 bases: TGTGCCAGCAGTCCCTTTTATACAGGGAATCAGCCCCAGCATTTT. It specifies CASSPFYTGNQPQHF.

This clonotype was seen a handful of times. A much bigger clone sits one base away, suggesting this may be a read error. V gene TRBV27 combines with J gene TRBJ2-1; D possibly corresponds to TRBD1 (8 bases). Germline CDR1 is MNHEY and CDR2 is SMNVEV (reference sequence). CDR3 length: 18 residues. CDR3 in amino acids: CAGSWRGNRGMNYNEQFF. The CDR3 nucleotides read TGTGCCGGCAGTTGGCGGGGGAACAGGGGGATGAATTACAATGAGCAGTTCTTC.

A remark on this clonotype: A much larger clone lies one base from this, so it may be a read error. The chain combines TRBV9 with TRBJ1-1; tentative D call: TRBD1 (5 bases). V lost 2 bases and J 5 bases, leaving 19 bases between the germline ends. The CDR3 runs to 16 residues. Looked up from germline, CDR1 is SGDLS and CDR2 is YYNGEE. CDR3 loop: CASSVSQGLPNTEAFF. CDR3 sequence (DNA): TGTGCCAGCAGCGTCTCCCAGGGACTGCCGAATACTGAAGCTTTCTTT.

To note about this clonotype: This may stem from a read error, because a much larger clone lies one nucleotide away. The V gene is TRBV2, the J gene TRBJ2-2; 10 bases are shared with TRBD1. Germline V gene sequence: CDR1 SNHLY, CDR2 FYNNEI. The J segment lost 9 bases and the V segment lost 6 bases, leaving 7 bases of the junction unmatched. This CDR3 spans 14 amino acids. The CDR3 DNA reads as TGTGCCAGCAGCGGACAGGGGGATACCAGGGAGCTGTTTTTT. Its translation: CASSGQGDTRELFF.

This chain uses TRBV24-1 with TRBJ2-5; 7 bases align to TRBD1. The germline V gene has CDR1 KGHDR and CDR2 SFDVKD. This CDR3 spans 14 amino acids. After removal of 4 bases from V and 5 bases from J, the junction contained 6 bases not matched to a gene. DNA of the CDR3: TGTGCCACCAGTGAGCCCCAGACAGGGGAGACCCAGTACTTC. Translated: CATSEPQTGETQYF.

Sample share makes this clonotype medium-sized (0.01 to 0.1%). The chain uses TRBV9 and TRBJ1-1; TRBD1 might be the D (5 bases). The CDR3 consists of 13 residues. The V gene's germline CDR1 is SGDLS and CDR2 YYNGEE. With 4 bases removed from V and 8 bases from J, the gap between germline ends came to 15 bases. CDR3 nucleotides: TGTGCCAGCAGCAGGGCAGGGAGTGTAGAAGCTTTCTTT. Its translation: CASSRAGSVEAFF.

Within the sample, this clonotype is medium-sized. This CDR3 reads CASSARQERSTGELFF. CDR3 DNA sequence: TGTGCCAGTAGTGCCCGACAGGAGCGGAGCACCGGGGAGCTGTTTTTT. The chain joins TRBV19 to TRBJ2-2; possibly TRBD1 for D (6 bases). Trimming left V 5 bases short and J 4 bases short, with 17 bases between. CDR1 is LNHDA and CDR2 is SQIVND in the germline V gene (reference sequence). CDR3 length: 16 amino acids.

Turning to this clonotype: This could be a read error, since a much larger clone is one nucleotide away. The chain combines TRBV6-1 with TRBJ1-1; 10 bases are a match to TRBD1. CDR3 length: 18 amino acids. Looked up from germline, CDR1 is MNHNS and CDR2 is SASEGT. CDR3 protein: CASSPRLGQGNWNTEDFF. CDR3 DNA: TGTGCCAGCAGTCCACGATTGGGACAGGGGAATTGGAACACTGAAGATTTCTTT.

In this sample, this clonotype is medium-sized. The rearrangement links TRBV20-1 to TRBJ2-3; possible D gene TRBD2, 6 bases. Trimming cost V 6 bases and J 9 bases, with 22 bases left between them. Germline V gene lookup returns CDR1 DFQATT and CDR2 SNEGSKA (reference sequence). This CDR3 is built from 14 residues. For the CDR3, the DNA is TGCAGTGCGCAGGGCGAGATCGGGAGCGGGACGCAGTATTTT. Translated: CSAQGEIGSGTQYF.